Reported below is one T cell receptor (beta chain). Its target is not known. With the 5' RACE reads reprocessed, TCRdb shows one record per CDR3 protein and no DNA. The repertoire table contains under 200,000 distinct CDR3 sequences. CDR3 length: 16 amino acids. The germline gives CDR1 SGHRS, CDR2 YFSETQ. These data come from a study of T cells expressing NK-cell markers. Study-wide context: Cells sorted as CD3+CD56+NKG2C+, CD3+CD56+NKG2C- and CD3+CD56-NKG2C+ T cells supplied the TCR beta repertoires. Study results and caveats: Six donors had dominant NKG2C+ clonotypes that comprised roughly 1.0-8% of their CD8+ T cells.

This TCR was recovered from a woman between 18 and 75 years old in good health. The sequencing sample was made of blood T cells: a sorted CD56 or NKG2C T cell subset, CD4+ or CD8+ T cells, or bulk PBMC T cells (not recorded which). The chain has TRBV5-1 and TRBJ2-1; the TCRdb call, TRBD1, lacks DNA for checking. The CDR3 is CASSLVPGQDYNEQFF.